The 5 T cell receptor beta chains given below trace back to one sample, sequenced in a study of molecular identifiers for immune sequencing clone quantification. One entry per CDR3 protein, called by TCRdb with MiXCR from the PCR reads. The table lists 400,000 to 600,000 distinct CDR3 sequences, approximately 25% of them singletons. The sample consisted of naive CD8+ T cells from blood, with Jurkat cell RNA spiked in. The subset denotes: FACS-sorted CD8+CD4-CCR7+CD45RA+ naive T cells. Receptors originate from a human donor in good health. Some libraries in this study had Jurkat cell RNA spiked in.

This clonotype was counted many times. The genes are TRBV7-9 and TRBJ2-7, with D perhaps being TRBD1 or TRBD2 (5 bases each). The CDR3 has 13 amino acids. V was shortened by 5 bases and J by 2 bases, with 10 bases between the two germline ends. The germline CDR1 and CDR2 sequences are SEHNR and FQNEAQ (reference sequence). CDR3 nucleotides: TGTGCCAGCAGCCGGGACCTTACCTACGAGCAGTACTTC. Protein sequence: CASSRDLTYEQYF.

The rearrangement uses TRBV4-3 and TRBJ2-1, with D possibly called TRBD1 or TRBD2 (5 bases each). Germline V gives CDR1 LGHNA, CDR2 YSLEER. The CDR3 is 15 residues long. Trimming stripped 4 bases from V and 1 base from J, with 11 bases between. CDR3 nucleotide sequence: TGCGCCAGCAGCCCCCGGGACGTATCCTACAATGAGCAGTTCTTC. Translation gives CASSPRDVSYNEQFF.

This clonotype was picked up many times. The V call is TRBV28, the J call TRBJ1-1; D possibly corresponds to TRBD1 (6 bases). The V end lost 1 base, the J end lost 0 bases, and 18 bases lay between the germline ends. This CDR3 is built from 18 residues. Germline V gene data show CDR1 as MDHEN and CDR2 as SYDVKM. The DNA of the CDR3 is TGTGCCAGCAGTTTATCGCAGGGGTGGGGGGCGGTGAACACTGAAGCTTTCTTT. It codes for CASSLSQGWGAVNTEAFF.

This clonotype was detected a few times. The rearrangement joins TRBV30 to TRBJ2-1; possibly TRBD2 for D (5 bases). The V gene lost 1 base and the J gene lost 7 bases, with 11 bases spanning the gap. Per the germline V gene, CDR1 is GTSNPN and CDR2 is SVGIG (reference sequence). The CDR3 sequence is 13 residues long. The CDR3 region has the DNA TGTGCCTGGAGTGATTCCCCGGGGAATGAGCAGTTCTTC. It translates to CAWSDSPGNEQFF. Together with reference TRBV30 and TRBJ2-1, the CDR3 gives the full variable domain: SQTIHQWPATLVQPVGSPLSLECTVEGTSNPNLYWYRQAAGRGLQLLFYSVGIGQISSEVPQNLSASRPQDRQFILSSKKLLLSDSGFYLCAWSDSPGNEQFFGPGTRLTVL.

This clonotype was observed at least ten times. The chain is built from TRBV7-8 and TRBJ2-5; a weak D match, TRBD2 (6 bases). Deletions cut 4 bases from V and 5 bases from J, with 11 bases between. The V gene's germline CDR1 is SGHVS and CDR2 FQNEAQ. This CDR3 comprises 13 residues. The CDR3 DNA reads TGTGCCAGCAGCTCGACTAGTTTTGAGACCCAGTACTTC. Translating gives CASSSTSFETQYF.